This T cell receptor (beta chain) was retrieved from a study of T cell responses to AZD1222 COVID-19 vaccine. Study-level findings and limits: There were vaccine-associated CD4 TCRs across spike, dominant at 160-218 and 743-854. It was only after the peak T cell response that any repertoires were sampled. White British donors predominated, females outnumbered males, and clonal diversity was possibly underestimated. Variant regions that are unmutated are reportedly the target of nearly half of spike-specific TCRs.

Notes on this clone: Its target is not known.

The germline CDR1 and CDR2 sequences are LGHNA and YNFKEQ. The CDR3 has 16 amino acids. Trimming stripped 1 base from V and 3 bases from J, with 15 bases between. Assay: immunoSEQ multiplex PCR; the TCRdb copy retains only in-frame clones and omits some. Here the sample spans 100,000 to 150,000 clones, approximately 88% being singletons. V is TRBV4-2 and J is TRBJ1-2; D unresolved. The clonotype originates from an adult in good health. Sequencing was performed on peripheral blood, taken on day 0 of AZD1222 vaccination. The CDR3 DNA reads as TGTGCCAGCAGCCAAGCCCCTAGACCGGATCACTATGGCTACACCTTC. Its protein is CASSQAPRPDHYGYTF.